This TCR beta chain was identified during a study of graft-versus-host responses after intestinal transplantation. Concerning this clone: What it binds is unknown.

Looked up from germline, CDR1 is SNHLY and CDR2 is FYNNEI. With 7 bases clipped from V and 2 bases from J, the junction kept 11 bases outside the gene matches. The CDR3 is 15 residues long. Sequencing used immunoSEQ multiplex PCR; TCRdb keeps in-frame clones, though not all of them. Of around 87,000 clones listed, approximately 90% are singletons. The sequencing used unstimulated CD8+ T cells sorted from spleen or lymph node cells, collected before transplant. This chain connects TRBV2 to TRBJ2-7, with 7 bases that match TRBD1. The TCR originated in a human donor who was the organ donor for an intestinal transplant. The chain's CDR3 is CASTEAGTVTYEQYF. The DNA of the CDR3 is TGTGCCAGCACCGAAGCCGGGACAGTCACCTACGAGCAGTACTTC.